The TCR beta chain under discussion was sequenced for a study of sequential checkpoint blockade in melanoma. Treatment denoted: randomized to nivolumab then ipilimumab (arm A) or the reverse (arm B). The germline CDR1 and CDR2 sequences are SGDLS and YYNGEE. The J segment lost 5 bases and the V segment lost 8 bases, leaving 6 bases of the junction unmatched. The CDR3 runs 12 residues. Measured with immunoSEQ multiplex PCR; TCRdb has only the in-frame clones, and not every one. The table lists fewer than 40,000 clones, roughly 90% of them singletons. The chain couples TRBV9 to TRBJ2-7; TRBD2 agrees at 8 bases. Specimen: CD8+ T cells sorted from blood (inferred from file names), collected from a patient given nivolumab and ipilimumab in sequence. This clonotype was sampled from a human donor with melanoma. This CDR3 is CASSPGGDEQYF. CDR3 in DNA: TGTGCCAGTTCCCCGGGGGGGGACGAGCAGTACTTC.